This TCR beta chain was sequenced for a study of spatial heterogeneity in lung cancer. Study results and caveats: One measure, the expanded intratumoral alpha and beta TCR count, tracked tumor mutation counts. Regional and ubiquitous nonsynonymous mutations were tracked by counts of regional and ubiquitous expanded TCRs, respectively.

TCRdb redid the calling of the 5' RACE reads with MiXCR, one entry per CDR3 protein. The profile covers around 11,000 distinct CDR3 sequences, with about 12% appearing a single time and 9.5% to 15% taken by the ten largest. Indicated time point: sample taken at primary tumor resection. The CDR3 contains 16 residues. Germline CDR1 MGHRA, CDR2 YSYEKL. Trimming left V 5 bases short and J 0 bases short, with 14 bases between. With respect to this clonotype: Its antigen is not known.

This material consisted of lung tumor tissue, taken at surgery. This TCR was recovered from a female donor with early-stage non-small cell lung cancer. The chain employs TRBV4-1 and TRBJ2-1; the D gene is possibly TRBD1 (6 bases). This CDR3 reads CASSAGALASYNEQFF. CDR3 coding DNA: TGCGCCAGCAGCGCAGGGGCCCTGGCCTCCTACAATGAGCAGTTCTTC.